This TCR beta chain was observed in a study of beta chain features in type 1 diabetes. This clone appeared a few times. Per germline, CDR1 SNHLY and CDR2 FYNNEI. V dropped 7 bases and J dropped 2; count of bases not matched to a gene: 3. The CDR3 sequence is 14 residues long. Of the isolated RNA, all was reverse transcribed, and so the sequenced material was expressed TCRB transcripts. Profiled with immunoSEQ multiplex PCR; TCRdb holds only in-frame clones, not every one. The repertoire holds roughly 170,000 clones, with 10% to 15% as singletons. This chain joins TRBV2 and TRBJ1-2; 11 bases line up with TRBD1. The receptor's source is a woman under 30 in good health. The sequenced material came from central memory CD4+ T cells from blood. The CDR3 protein is CASTRDRGNYGYTF. In nucleotides, the CDR3 is TGTGCCAGCACTCGGGACAGGGGGAACTATGGCTACACCTTC. The whole variable domain, filled in from reference TRBV2 and TRBJ1-2, reads EPEVTQTPSHQVTQMGQEVILRCVPISNHLYFYWYRQILGQKVEFLVSFYNNEISEKSEIFDDQFSVERPDGSNFTLKIRSTKLEDSAMYFCASTRDRGNYGYTFGSGTRLTVV.